A single sample is the source of the 13 T cell receptor beta chains below, sequenced in a study of cytomegalovirus exposure and HLA in healthy donors (dated by TCRdb to the late 2010s). Libraries were prepared through the immunoSEQ multiplex PCR assay. A mixture of 60 forward primers for TCR Vbeta segments and 13 reverse primers for TCR Jbeta segments was used in the multiplex PCR. Entries here come from immuneACCESS through TCRdb and include only in-frame sequences with V and J called. Some clones fail to appear in such tables; in the studies checked, an unresolved V gene covers under half of the shortfall, and the cause of the remainder is unknown. The sample's own table lists over 100,000 clones. The ten largest clones capture less than 2% of the sample. The specimen was PBMCs. These receptors all stem from a man younger than 35 in good health and CMV-seronegative.

The chain couples TRBV7-2 to TRBJ2-7, with 14 bases that match TRBD2. Germline assignment: CDR1 SGHTA and CDR2 FQGNSA. The V gene end was trimmed by 3 bases and the J gene end by 5 bases; junction bases not matched to a gene: 6. This CDR3 is 16 amino acids long. DNA of the CDR3: TGTGCCAGCAGCTTGCCTGGACTAGCGGGAGGTAACGAGCAGTACTTC. This translates into CASSLPGLAGGNEQYF. Complete variable domain (other parts from reference TRBV7-2 and TRBJ2-7): GAGVSQSPSNKVTEKGKDVELRCDPISGHTALYWYRQSLGQGLEFLIYFQGNSAPDKSGLPSDRFSAERTGGSVSTLTIQRTQQEDSAVYLCASSLPGLAGGNEQYFGPGTRLTVT.

The CDR3 region is CASSPFDRDRRGNQPQHF. In DNA, the CDR3 is TGTGCCAGCTCACCTTTCGACAGGGACCGCAGGGGCAATCAGCCCCAGCATTTT. The chain uses TRBV18 and TRBJ1-5; 7 nucleotides match TRBD1. CDR3 length equals 18 residues. In germline, CDR1 is KGHSH, CDR2 LQKENI. After removal of 3 bases from V and 2 bases from J, the junction contained 13 bases not matched to a gene.

The chain recombines TRBV6-1 with TRBJ1-5; 8 bases align to TRBD1. CDR3 length: 15 amino acids. Losses at the gene ends were 3 bases for V and 5 bases for J; bases not matched to a gene: 6. Germline V gives CDR1 MNHNS, CDR2 SASEGT. As DNA, the CDR3 is TGTGCCAGCAGTGAGTTCAGGGGGCTTTATCAGCCCCAGCATTTT. Translation: CASSEFRGLYQPQHF.

V usage is TRBV5-6 and J usage is TRBJ2-5; 10 positions agree with TRBD2. The closer fit of TRBJ2-7 to the DNA end suggests the J call may be wrong. The CDR3 runs to 18 residues. CDR1 is SGHDT, CDR2 YYEEEE, per germline. CDR3 sequence reads: CASSRQMERTSGSYEQYF. The CDR3 region has the DNA TGTGCCAGCAGCCGCCAAATGGAGAGGACTAGCGGTAGTTACGAGCAGTACTTC.

The chain links TRBV4-3 to TRBJ2-7; 9 nucleotides match TRBD1. This CDR3 region has 15 residues. The trim removed 1 base at V and 7 bases at J, leaving 8 bases unmatched. Per germline, CDR1 LGHNA and CDR2 YSLEER. The CDR3 DNA reads as TGCGCCAGCAGCCAAGTTTCGGGACAGGGTTATGAGCAGTACTTC. This encodes CASSQVSGQGYEQYF.

The chain joins TRBV6-5 to TRBJ1-1, with no clear D. CDR1 is MNHEY and CDR2 is SVGAGI in the germline V gene. This CDR3 spans 15 amino acids. V gave up 0 bases and J gave up 0 bases, with 8 bases separating them. The CDR3 DNA is TGTGCCAGCAGTTACTCAACAGTCATGAACACTGAAGCTTTCTTT. Residues: CASSYSTVMNTEAFF.

The chain recombines TRBV6-5 with TRBJ1-5, with a tentative D call TRBD1 (5 bases). The CDR3 is 13 amino acids. V was trimmed by 3 bases and J by 4 bases, leaving 7 bases between them. From germline, CDR1 is MNHEY and CDR2 SVGAGI. CDR3 nucleotide sequence: TGTGCCAGCAGTTATCGGGGGAATCAGCCCCAGCATTTT. Translation gives CASSYRGNQPQHF.

The chain combines TRBV9 with TRBJ1-2; 7 bases align to TRBD1. This CDR3 has 14 amino acids. The germline V gene encodes CDR1 SGDLS and CDR2 YYNGEE. V shed 6 bases, J shed 1 base, and the junction held 6 bases outside the gene matches. In DNA form, the CDR3 reads TGTGCCAGCACCTCGGGACAGCTTAACTATGGCTACACCTTC. Its translation: CASTSGQLNYGYTF.

CDR3 in amino acids: CASRGRDRGNQPQHF. The CDR3 nucleotides are TGTGCCAGCAGAGGCCGGGACAGGGGCAATCAGCCCCAGCATTTT. V and J are TRBV6-8 and TRBJ1-5; TRBD1 aligns across 9 bases. The V gene end was trimmed by 6 bases and the J gene end by 2 bases; junction bases not matched to a gene: 5. Germline values: CDR1 MNHGY, CDR2 SAAAGT. The CDR3 consists of 15 residues.

V is TRBV7-6 and J is TRBJ2-1, with D perhaps TRBD1 (5 bases). This CDR3 has 11 residues. Trimming removed 5 bases at V and 6 bases at J, with 5 bases between. Germline V gives CDR1 SGHVS, CDR2 FNYEAQ. The CDR3 region is CASSRGNEQFF. The CDR3 DNA sequence: TGTGCCAGCAGCAGGGGCAATGAGCAGTTCTTC.

The chain carries TRBV28 and TRBJ2-7, with TRBD2 identical over 7 bases. With V trimmed by 10 bases and J by 6 bases, 12 bases remained unmatched. Germline V gene lookup returns CDR1 MDHEN and CDR2 SYDVKM. CDR3 length: 13 residues. CDR3 nucleotides: TGTGCCATCCAATCGGCGGGAGCCTTCGAGCAGTACTTC. Protein product: CAIQSAGAFEQYF.

CDR3 bases: TGTGCCAGCACGGGGGGGGTAGCGGGAGTCGAGCAGTACTTC. It is translated as CASTGGVAGVEQYF. This rearrangement joins TRBV6-5 to TRBJ2-7; 9 bases agree with TRBD2. Germline lookup yields CDR1 MNHEY and CDR2 SVGAGI. The CDR3 has 14 amino acids. V shed 7 bases, J shed 6 bases, and the junction held 10 bases outside the gene matches.

The chain uses TRBV4-3 and TRBJ2-3; 9 bases line up with TRBD2. The V gene end was trimmed by 2 bases and the J gene end by 1 base; junction bases not matched to a gene: 1. In germline, CDR1 is LGHNA, CDR2 YSLEER. This CDR3 comprises 15 residues. CDR3 in amino acids: CASSQIAGGTDTQYF. DNA of the CDR3: TGCGCCAGCAGCCAAATAGCGGGGGGCACAGATACGCAGTATTTT.